A single sample is the source of the 24 T cell receptor beta chains below, sequenced in a study of T cell repertoires in cytomegalovirus infection. The antigens these receptors bind are not known. TCRdb redid the calling of the reads with MiXCR, one entry per CDR3 protein. The table lists approximately 110,000 distinct CDR3 sequences, around 31% of them singletons. The sample consisted of CD8+ T cells from cultured PBMCs, taken from culture after CMV antigen stimulation. Receptors were obtained from a human donor in good health (CMV status not recorded). Some clones in this sample may be carry-over from other donors' samples.

V usage is TRBV29-1 and J usage is TRBJ2-1; TRBD2 agrees at 8 bases. V was pared by 0 bases and J by 8 bases, with 15 bases of the junction left unmatched. This CDR3 is 17 amino acids long. CDR1 is SQVTM and CDR2 is ANQGSEA in the germline V gene. In DNA form, the CDR3 reads TGCAGCGTTGAAGATCACGAGCGGGGGCCCCTAGGGGATGAGCAGTTCTTC. It yields the protein CSVEDHERGPLGDEQFF.

This clonotype was recorded many times. J is TRBJ2-7 and V is TRBV11-2, with 10 bases matching TRBD2. The germline V gene has CDR1 SGHAT and CDR2 FQNNGV. The CDR3 runs 15 residues. With 5 bases clipped from V and 4 bases from J, the junction kept 8 bases outside the gene matches. Here the CDR3 DNA reads TGTGCCAGCAGCCCTAGCGGGGGCTTCACGTACGAGCAGTACTTC. The encoded protein is CASSPSGGFTYEQYF.

This clonotype has only a few counts. This chain uses TRBV2 with TRBJ2-3; D is undetermined. The CDR3 has 14 residues. Germline V lookup: CDR1 SNHLY, CDR2 FYNNEI. The V gene lost 4 bases and the J gene lost 7 bases, with 15 bases spanning the gap. CDR3 protein: CASSGDFLLNTQYF. The CDR3 bases are TGTGCCAGCAGTGGAGACTTTCTCCTTAATACGCAGTATTTT.

Ten or more counts support this clonotype. The chain carries TRBV11-2 and TRBJ2-5; 10 positions match TRBD2. The CDR3 consists of 15 residues. The V gene's germline CDR1 is SGHAT and CDR2 FQNNGV. Trimming at V came to 1 base and at J to 3 bases, leaving 2 bases not matched to a gene. The CDR3 coding sequence is TGTGCCAGCAGCTTAGGGACTAGCGGAAAAGAGACCCAGTACTTC. It codes for CASSLGTSGKETQYF.

The sample holds a few counts of this clonotype. This rearrangement joins TRBV19 to TRBJ1-2, with TRBD1 matching 7 bases. The CDR3 is made up of 15 amino acids. Germline lookup yields CDR1 LNHDA and CDR2 SQIVND (reference sequence). The V gene end was trimmed by 4 bases and the J gene end by 5 bases; junction bases not matched to a gene: 10. As DNA, the CDR3 is TGTGCCAGTAGTACCCGACAGGGAAGGGATTATGGCTACACCTTC. Its translation is CASSTRQGRDYGYTF.

This clonotype was detected only a few times. The J gene is TRBJ2-1, the V gene TRBV6-5, with 14 positions matching TRBD2. The CDR3 extends over 16 amino acids. Germline V gene lookup returns CDR1 MNHEY and CDR2 SVGAGI. J gave up 4 bases and V 4 bases, and 3 bases lay outside the gene matches. Written as DNA, the CDR3 is TGTGCCAGCAGTTTCGGACTAGCGGGGGGTTACAATGAGCAGTTCTTC. This translates into CASSFGLAGGYNEQFF.

The chain employs TRBV27 and TRBJ1-1; TRBD1 matches at 10 bases. V was clipped by 5 bases and J by 4 bases; unmatched bases: 4. This CDR3 has 14 amino acids. Germline CDR1 reads MNHEY; CDR2 reads SMNVEV (reference sequence). CDR3: CASSEWTGGTEAFF. The CDR3 bases are TGTGCCAGCAGTGAATGGACAGGGGGCACTGAAGCTTTCTTT.

This clonotype was seen more than once but under ten times. This rearrangement joins TRBV6-5 to TRBJ1-6; D uncertain. V gave up 2 bases and J gave up 4 bases, with 15 bases separating them. From germline, CDR1 is MNHEY and CDR2 SVGAGI. The length of the CDR3 is 17 residues. The CDR3 DNA reads as TGTGCCAGCAGTTACCAGATCCTCGGGGATTATAATTCACCCCTCCACTTT. It is translated as CASSYQILGDYNSPLHF.

This chain uses TRBV9 with TRBJ2-5; TRBD2 matches at 11 bases. In germline, CDR1 is SGDLS, CDR2 YYNGEE. The trim removed 4 bases at V and 3 bases at J, leaving 8 bases unmatched. The CDR3 covers 16 residues. The CDR3 DNA reads as TGTGCCAGCAGCCCAATCGCGGGACTAGCGGAAGAGACCCAGTACTTC. The encoded protein is CASSPIAGLAEETQYF.

This clonotype came up once. The V call is TRBV4-1, the J call TRBJ1-3; 7 bases agree with TRBD1. This CDR3 is 16 amino acids long. The germline V gene has CDR1 MGHRA and CDR2 YSYEKL. V shed 5 bases, J shed 0 bases, and the junction held 7 bases outside the gene matches. The CDR3 sequence is CASSTDRDPSGNTIYF. The CDR3 DNA reads as TGCGCCAGCAGCACCGACAGGGACCCCTCTGGAAACACCATATATTTT.

This chain uses TRBV5-1 with TRBJ2-2; D perhaps matches TRBD1 (6 bases). The CDR3 consists of 15 residues. With 7 bases removed from V and 1 base from J, the gap between germline ends came to 14 bases. Germline values: CDR1 SGHRS, CDR2 YFSETQ. For the CDR3, the DNA is TGCGCCAGCCGACAGGAGACTTTGAACACCGGGGAGCTGTTTTTT. Translating it yields CASRQETLNTGELFF.

The chain joins TRBV7-9 to TRBJ2-1, with a possible D match to TRBD1 (5 bases). Trimming removed 7 bases from V and 14 bases from J, with 15 bases in between. Germline-derived CDR1 and CDR2 are SEHNR and FQNEAQ (reference sequence). The CDR3 sequence is 11 residues long. The CDR3 DNA reads as TGTGCCAGCAACCAAGGGGTGTGGGAGTTCTTC. Encoded protein: CASNQGVWEFF.

CDR3 loop: CASSSWMGTVHEQYF. In DNA form, the CDR3 reads TGTGCCAGCAGCTCTTGGATGGGGACAGTCCACGAGCAGTACTTC. The genes are TRBV5-6 and TRBJ2-7, with 7 bases fitting TRBD1. The CDR3 extends over 15 amino acids. J was trimmed by 5 bases and V by 3 bases; bases with no gene match: 11. Germline V lookup: CDR1 SGHDT, CDR2 YYEEEE. The full variable domain, with the rest looked up from reference TRBV5-6 and TRBJ2-7, is DAGVTQSPTHLIKTRGQQVTLRCSPKSGHDTVSWYQQALGQGPQFIFQYYEEEERQRGNFPDRFSGHQFPNYSSELNVNALLLGDSALYLCASSSWMGTVHEQYFGPGTRLTVT.

This chain uses TRBV6-8 with TRBJ2-3, with a possible D match to TRBD2 (6 bases). Per germline, CDR1 MNHGY and CDR2 SAAAGT. This CDR3 comprises 16 residues. V lost 2 bases to trimming and J lost 1 base, with 13 bases between them. The CDR3 sequence is CASSYRTGVGTDTQYF. DNA of the CDR3: TGTGCCAGCAGTTACCGAACGGGGGTAGGCACAGATACGCAGTATTTT.

This clonotype occurred a few times. V and J are TRBV7-9 and TRBJ2-7; D not certain. The V and J ends lost 1 base and 5 bases respectively, with 6 bases between them. Germline-derived CDR1 and CDR2 are SEHNR and FQNEAQ (reference sequence). The length of the CDR3 is 12 residues. CDR3 in amino acids: CASSLGQNEQYF. The CDR3 DNA reads TGTGCCAGCAGCTTAGGGCAAAACGAGCAGTACTTC.

This clonotype was counted between two and nine times. The J gene is TRBJ2-7, the V gene TRBV11-2; D is undetermined. Trimming took 1 base from V and 3 from J, leaving 7 bases between them. Germline lookup yields CDR1 SGHAT and CDR2 FQNNGV. CDR3 length equals 13 residues. The DNA for the CDR3 is TGTGCCAGCAGCTTAGGGCGGAACTACGAGCAGTACTTC. Translation: CASSLGRNYEQYF.

The chain has TRBV10-3 and TRBJ2-1; tentatively, D is TRBD1 (5 bases). V was shortened by 3 bases and J by 8 bases, with 11 bases between the two germline ends. The CDR3 is 13 amino acids. CDR1 ENHRY and CDR2 SYGVKD come from the germline V gene. CDR3 sequence (DNA): TGTGCCATCAGTGACAGGGTGTTCGATGAGCAGTTCTTC. Protein sequence: CAISDRVFDEQFF.

V gene TRBV10-3 combines with J gene TRBJ2-1; D possibly matches TRBD1 or TRBD2 (5 bases each). Trimming shortened V by 6 bases and J by 12 bases, and 24 bases separated the two germline ends. This CDR3 has 15 residues. From germline, CDR1 is ENHRY and CDR2 SYGVKD. For the CDR3, the DNA is TGTGCCATCAGCCCAGCTGGGGGTGCTCCTTACGGGCAGTTCTTC. This encodes CAISPAGGAPYGQFF.

Notes on this clonotype: This may stem from a read error, because a much larger clone lies one nucleotide away. The rearrangement joins TRBV27 to TRBJ2-4; D is possibly TRBD1 (6 bases). The V end lost 5 bases, the J end lost 1 base, and 9 bases lay between the germline ends. Per the germline V gene, CDR1 is MNHEY and CDR2 is SMNVEV (reference sequence). CDR3 length: 14 residues. The CDR3 protein is CASSLDRAKNIQYF. In nucleotides, the CDR3 is TGTGCCAGCAGTCTCGACAGGGCCAAAAACATTCAGTACTTC.

This clonotype has only a few counts. In DNA, the CDR3 is TGTGCCAGCAGCTTAGCGGGGGGCGATGGCACAGATACGCAGTATTTT. As protein: CASSLAGGDGTDTQYF. This chain uses TRBV7-6 with TRBJ2-3; either TRBD1 or TRBD2 may fit D (6 bases each). CDR3 size: 16 residues. The germline V gene has CDR1 SGHVS and CDR2 FNYEAQ. V was shortened by 0 bases and J by 1 base, with 11 bases between the two germline ends.

This clonotype was seen at least ten times. V is TRBV7-3 and J is TRBJ2-1, with D hard to call. The CDR3 is made up of 15 amino acids. V was shortened by 1 base and J by 4 bases, with 11 bases between the two germline ends. CDR1 SGHTA and CDR2 FQGTGA come from the germline V gene. CDR3: CASSLMGDGYNEQFF. The CDR3 DNA is TGTGCCAGCAGCTTAATGGGTGACGGATACAATGAGCAGTTCTTC.

This clonotype turned up a few times. This chain connects TRBV24-1 to TRBJ2-1; 11 bases are shared with TRBD2. The germline V gene has CDR1 KGHDR and CDR2 SFDVKD. Trimming at V came to 4 bases and at J to 3 bases, leaving 13 bases not matched to a gene. CDR3 length: 19 residues. The CDR3 DNA reads TGTGCCACCAGTGAACACGGGACTAGCGGAGACTTCCTCTACAATGAGCAGTTCTTC. Translated: CATSEHGTSGDFLYNEQFF.

The chain combines TRBV27 with TRBJ1-1; D uncertain. V gave up 5 bases and J gave up 1 base, with 11 bases separating them. The CDR3 has 14 residues. CDR1 and CDR2 from the germline V gene are MNHEY and SMNVEV (reference sequence). Here the CDR3 reads CASSPGGWNTEAFF. CDR3 bases: TGTGCCAGCAGTCCGGGTGGTTGGAACACTGAAGCTTTCTTT.

The chain employs TRBV7-2 and TRBJ2-7; weak D call: TRBD1 (5 bases). The germline CDR1 and CDR2 sequences are SGHTA and FQGNSA. With 1 base removed from V and 6 bases from J, the gap between germline ends came to 19 bases. The CDR3 runs to 16 residues. As DNA, the CDR3 is TGTGCCAGCAGCTTAGTCCAGGGTGGCCCTCGAAGCGAGCAGTACTTC. Translation gives CASSLVQGGPRSEQYF.